The entry below describes one T cell receptor (beta chain). The sort gate was single viable CD3+CD4+CD8-CD45RO+ cells for memory CD4+ T cells. The data are from a study of memory CD4+ T cells and cytomegalovirus serostatus. As for the study in general: Healthy Belgian adult donors included roughly ten CMV-positive and some 24 CMV-negative people.

Repertoires were generated with immunoSEQ multiplex PCR, while TCRdb's copy carries only in-frame clones and drops some. The table records approximately 46,000 clones, 70% to 75% of them present only once. V lost 1 base, J lost 7 bases, and 10 bases stayed unmatched. Germline values: CDR1 MGHRA, CDR2 YSYEKL. The CDR3 loop spans 16 amino acids. The receptor comes from an adult in good health and CMV-seropositive. The chain recombines TRBV4-1 with TRBJ1-5; the match to TRBD1 covers 7 bases. Material for sequencing was memory CD4+ T cells from blood. CDR3 protein: CASSQGATGLKQPQHF. In DNA form, the CDR3 reads TGCGCCAGCAGCCAAGGAGCGACAGGGTTGAAGCAGCCCCAGCATTTT.